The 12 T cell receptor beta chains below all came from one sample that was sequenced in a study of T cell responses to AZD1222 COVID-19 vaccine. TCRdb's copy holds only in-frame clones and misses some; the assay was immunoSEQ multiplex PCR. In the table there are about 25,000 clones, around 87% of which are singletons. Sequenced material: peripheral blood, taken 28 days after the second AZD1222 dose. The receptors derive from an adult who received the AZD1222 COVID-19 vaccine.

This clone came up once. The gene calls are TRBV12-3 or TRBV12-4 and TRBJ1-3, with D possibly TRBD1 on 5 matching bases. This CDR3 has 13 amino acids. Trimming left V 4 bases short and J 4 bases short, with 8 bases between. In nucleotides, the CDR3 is TGTGCCAGCAGTTCCTACAGGGGAAACACCATATATTTT. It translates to CASSSYRGNTIYF.

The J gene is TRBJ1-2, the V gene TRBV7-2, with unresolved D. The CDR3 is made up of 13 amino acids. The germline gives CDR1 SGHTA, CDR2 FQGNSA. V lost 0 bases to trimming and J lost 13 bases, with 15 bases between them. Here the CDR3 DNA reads TGTGCCAGCAGCTTAGCGCAACTCTATGGATTCACCTTC. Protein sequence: CASSLAQLYGFTF.

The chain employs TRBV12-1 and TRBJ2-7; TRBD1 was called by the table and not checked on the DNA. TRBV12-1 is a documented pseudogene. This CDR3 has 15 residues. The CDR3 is CASSWGQGLRDEQYF. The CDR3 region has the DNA TGTGCCAGCAGCTGGGGACAGGGACTTAGGGACGAGCAGTACTTC.

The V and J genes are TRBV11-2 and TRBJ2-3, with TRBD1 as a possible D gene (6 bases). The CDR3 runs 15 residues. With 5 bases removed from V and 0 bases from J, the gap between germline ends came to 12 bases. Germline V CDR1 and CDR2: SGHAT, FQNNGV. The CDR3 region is CASSENRASTDTQYF. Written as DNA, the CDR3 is TGTGCCAGCAGCGAAAACAGGGCTAGCACAGATACGCAGTATTTT.

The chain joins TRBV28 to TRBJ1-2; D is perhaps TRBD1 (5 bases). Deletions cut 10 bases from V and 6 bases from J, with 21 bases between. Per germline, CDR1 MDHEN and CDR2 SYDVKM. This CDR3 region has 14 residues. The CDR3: CAIDPGLWGHGYTF. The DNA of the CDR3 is TGTGCCATCGACCCGGGACTGTGGGGCCATGGCTACACCTTC.

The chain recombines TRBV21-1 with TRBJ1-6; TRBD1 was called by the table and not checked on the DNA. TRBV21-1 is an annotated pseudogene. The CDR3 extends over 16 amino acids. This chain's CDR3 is CASSGQTGTGHSPLHF. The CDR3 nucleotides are TGTGCCAGCAGCGGCCAGACCGGGACAGGGCATTCACCCCTCCACTTT.

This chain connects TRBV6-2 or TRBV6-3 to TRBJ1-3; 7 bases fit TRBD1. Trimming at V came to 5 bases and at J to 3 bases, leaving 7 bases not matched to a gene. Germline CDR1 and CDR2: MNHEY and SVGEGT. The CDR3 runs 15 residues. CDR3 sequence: CASSALGGHGNTIYF. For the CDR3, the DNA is TGTGCCAGCAGTGCCCTAGGGGGCCATGGAAACACCATATATTTT.

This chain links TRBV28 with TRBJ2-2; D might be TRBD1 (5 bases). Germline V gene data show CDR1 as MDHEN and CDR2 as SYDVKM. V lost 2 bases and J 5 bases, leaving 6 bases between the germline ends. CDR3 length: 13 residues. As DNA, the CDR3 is TGTGCCAGCAGTTTAAGGGGTACCGGGGAGCTGTTTTTT. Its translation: CASSLRGTGELFF.

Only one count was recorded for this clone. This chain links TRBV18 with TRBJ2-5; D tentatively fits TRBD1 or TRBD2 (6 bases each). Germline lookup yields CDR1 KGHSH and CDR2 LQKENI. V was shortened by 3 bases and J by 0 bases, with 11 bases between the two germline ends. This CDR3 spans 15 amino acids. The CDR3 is CASSPGGLNQETQYF. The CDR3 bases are TGTGCCAGCTCACCCGGGGGCCTCAACCAAGAGACCCAGTACTTC.

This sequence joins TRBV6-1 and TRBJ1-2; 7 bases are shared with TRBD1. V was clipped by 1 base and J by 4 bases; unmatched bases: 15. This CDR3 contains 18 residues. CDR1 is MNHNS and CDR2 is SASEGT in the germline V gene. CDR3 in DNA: TGTGCCAGCAGTGAAGATCCTCTGGGAGGGGGCGCGAGCTATGGCTACACCTTC. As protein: CASSEDPLGGGASYGYTF.

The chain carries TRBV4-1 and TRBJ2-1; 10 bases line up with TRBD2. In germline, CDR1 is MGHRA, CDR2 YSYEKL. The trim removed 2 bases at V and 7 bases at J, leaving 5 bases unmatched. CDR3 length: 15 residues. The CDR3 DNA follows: TGCGCCAGCAGCCAACCCACTAGCGGGACGAATGAGCAGTTCTTC. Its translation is CASSQPTSGTNEQFF.

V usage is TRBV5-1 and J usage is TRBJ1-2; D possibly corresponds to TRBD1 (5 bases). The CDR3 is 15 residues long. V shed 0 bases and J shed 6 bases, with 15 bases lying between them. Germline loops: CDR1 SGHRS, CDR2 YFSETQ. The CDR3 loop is CASSLGQGSRDGYTF. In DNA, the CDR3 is TGCGCCAGCAGCTTGGGTCAGGGTTCAAGGGATGGCTACACCTTC.